Presented here are 10 T cell receptor beta chains from one specimen sequenced in a study of graft-versus-host responses after intestinal transplantation. Tissue processing of the graft released intraepithelial and lamina propria lymphocytes from it. Sequenced by immunoSEQ multiplex PCR; TCRdb stores in-frame clones only, minus some. The sample lists about 63,000 clones; roughly 90% were seen once. The sequencing here drew on ileum tissue, taken around 350 days after transplant. The receptors here all came from a human patient who received an intestinal transplant, so some T cells may come from the graft donor.

The chain uses TRBV6-5 and TRBJ1-1; 9 nucleotides agree with TRBD1. Germline values: CDR1 MNHEY, CDR2 SVGAGI. With 6 bases clipped from V and 7 bases from J, the junction kept 6 bases outside the gene matches. This CDR3 has 13 residues. CDR3 region: CASSPGTGFEAFF. CDR3 DNA sequence: TGTGCCAGCAGCCCCGGGACAGGGTTTGAAGCTTTCTTT.

This sequence joins TRBV27 and TRBJ1-3; tentatively, D is TRBD1 (5 bases). V was trimmed by 0 bases and J by 4 bases, leaving 13 bases between them. Germline V lookup: CDR1 MNHEY, CDR2 SMNVEV (reference sequence). This CDR3 has 16 amino acids. The CDR3 bases are TGTGCCAGCAGTTTATCTCCGACAGCGGGAGGAAACACCATATATTTT. Translating it yields CASSLSPTAGGNTIYF.

V gene TRBV2 combines with J gene TRBJ1-1; tentatively, D is TRBD1 (6 bases). V was clipped by 6 bases and J by 0 bases, with 14 bases between them. Germline V CDR1 and CDR2: SNHLY, FYNNEI. This CDR3 has 15 residues. The CDR3 DNA is TGTGCCAGCAGCCCCTCAGGACAGCTGAACACTGAAGCTTTCTTT. Protein: CASSPSGQLNTEAFF. The whole variable domain, filled in from reference TRBV2 and TRBJ1-1, reads EPEVTQTPSHQVTQMGQEVILRCVPISNHLYFYWYRQILGQKVEFLVSFYNNEISEKSEIFDDQFSVERPDGSNFTLKIRSTKLEDSAMYFCASSPSGQLNTEAFFGQGTRLTVV.

The genes are TRBV10-3 and TRBJ1-5; D is undetermined. The CDR3 is 14 residues long. CDR1 ENHRY and CDR2 SYGVKD come from the germline V gene. V shed 8 bases and J shed 4 bases, with 15 bases lying between them. The CDR3 loop reads CAIGKAGSNQPQHF. The CDR3 DNA reads TGTGCCATCGGAAAAGCCGGCTCAAATCAGCCCCAGCATTTT.

The chain employs TRBV6-6 and TRBJ2-7, with no clear D. This CDR3 region has 13 residues. Per the germline V gene, CDR1 is MNHNY and CDR2 is SVGAGI (reference sequence). V was trimmed by 2 bases and J by 0 bases, leaving 5 bases between them. CDR3 amino acids: CASSYGDSYEQYF. The CDR3, as DNA: TGTGCCAGCAGTTACGGAGACTCCTACGAGCAGTACTTC.

This chain joins TRBV19 and TRBJ1-2; D unclear. Germline V gene data show CDR1 as LNHDA and CDR2 as SQIVND (reference sequence). This CDR3 is 12 amino acids long. Trimming pared 7 bases from V and 5 bases from J, leaving 11 bases between. CDR3 loop: CASTSLEYGYTF. In nucleotides, the CDR3 is TGTGCCAGTACCAGCTTGGAATATGGCTACACCTTC.

The chain uses TRBV6-5 and TRBJ2-1; D tentatively fits TRBD1 or TRBD2 (6 bases each). This CDR3 contains 14 residues. The germline V gene has CDR1 MNHEY and CDR2 SVGAGI. The V end was cut by 6 bases, the J end by 8 bases, with 17 bases between. The CDR3 DNA follows: TGTGCCAGCAGCCTCACGGGGGCGTTAGATGAGCAGTTCTTC. Its protein is CASSLTGALDEQFF.

This clone was observed a few times. The chain links TRBV9 to TRBJ2-3; 10 nucleotides agree with TRBD1. After removal of 7 bases from V and 1 base from J, the junction contained 0 bases not matched to a gene. The CDR3 covers 13 residues. Germline lookup yields CDR1 SGDLS and CDR2 YYNGEE. As DNA, the CDR3 is TGTGCCAGCGGACAGGGGGGCACAGATACGCAGTATTTT. Its translation is CASGQGGTDTQYF.

The J gene is TRBJ2-7, the V gene TRBV4-1; D may be TRBD1 (5 bases). This CDR3 has 15 amino acids. Germline loops: CDR1 MGHRA, CDR2 YSYEKL. Trimming removed 0 bases from V and 3 bases from J, with 12 bases in between. CDR3 residues: CASSQDQGEVYEQYF. CDR3 coding DNA: TGCGCCAGCAGCCAAGATCAAGGGGAAGTCTACGAGCAGTACTTC.

In its sample, this clone was seen once. CDR3 loop: CASSYSGGLSEKLFF. CDR3 nucleotides: TGTGCCAGCAGTTACTCTGGGGGGCTGAGTGAAAAACTGTTTTTT. The J gene is TRBJ1-4, the V gene TRBV6-5, with D possibly matching TRBD1 (6 bases). V lost 0 bases and J 7 bases, leaving 12 bases between the germline ends. The CDR3 loop spans 15 amino acids. CDR1 and CDR2 (germline): MNHEY, SVGAGI.